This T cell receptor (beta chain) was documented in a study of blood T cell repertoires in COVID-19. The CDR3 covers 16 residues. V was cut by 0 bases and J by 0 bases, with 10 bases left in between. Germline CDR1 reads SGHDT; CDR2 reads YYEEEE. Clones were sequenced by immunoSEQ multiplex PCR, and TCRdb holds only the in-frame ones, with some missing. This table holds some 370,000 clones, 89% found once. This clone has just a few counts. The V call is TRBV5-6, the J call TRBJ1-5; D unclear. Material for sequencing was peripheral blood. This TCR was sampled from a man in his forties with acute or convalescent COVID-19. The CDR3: CASSLGTGISNQPQHF. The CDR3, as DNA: TGTGCCAGCAGCTTGGGGACGGGGATTAGCAATCAGCCCCAGCATTTT.